One sample yielded the 4 T cell receptor beta chains listed below, sequenced in a study of T cell clusters in autoimmune cytopenias (dated by TCRdb to the late 2010s). This sample was sequenced with an Illumina MiSeq. To amplify TRB rearrangements, a touch-down multiplex PCR protocol was run with the TRB-A and TRB-B primer pools combined in a single tube. TCRdb reprocessed the reads and assigns one entry to each CDR3 protein sequence, leaving out DNA. This sample's table lists 6,500 to 10,000 distinct CDR3 sequences. 5.5% to 6.5% of the sample rests with the top ten. Per sample, about 250 ng of peripheral blood genomic DNA, approximately 37,500 genome equivalents, was used for TRB amplification. The sequencing sample was made of peripheral blood. The receptors were gathered from a human donor with an autoimmune cytopenia or autoimmune hepatitis (not recorded which).

This clonotype is identified as medium-sized (0.01 to 0.1%) from frequency. The chain links TRBV29-1 to TRBJ2-7; the D gene TCRdb calls, TRBD1, cannot be checked with no DNA. The CDR3 has 13 residues. Germline lookup yields CDR1 SQVTM and CDR2 ANQGSEA. The CDR3 protein is CSVVDTSSYEQYF.

This clonotype ranks as medium-sized (0.01 to 0.1%) in terms of frequency. The chain joins TRBV7-9 to TRBJ2-1; TCRdb proposes TRBD1, but this gene call is untestable without DNA. The CDR3 has 15 residues. Per the germline V gene, CDR1 is SEHNR and CDR2 is FQNEAQ (reference sequence). CDR3 protein: CASSLGGTSYNEQFF.

This clonotype shows up as medium-sized by frequency. J is TRBJ2-2 and V is TRBV18. CDR3 length equals 12 residues. CDR1 is KGHSH and CDR2 is LQKENI in the germline V gene. The CDR3 loop reads CASSPPSWALFF. Filled out from reference TRBV18 and TRBJ2-2, the complete variable domain reads NAGVMQNPRHLVRRRGQEARLRCSPMKGHSHVYWYRQLPEEGLKFMVYLQKENIIDESGMPKERFSAEFPKEGPSILRIQQVVRGDSAAYFCASSPPSWALFFGEGSRLTVL.

The chain combines TRBV20-1 with TRBJ1-1. CDR3 length: 14 amino acids. CDR1 is DFQATT, CDR2 SNEGSKA, per germline (reference sequence). The CDR3: CSARLGTANTEAFF.